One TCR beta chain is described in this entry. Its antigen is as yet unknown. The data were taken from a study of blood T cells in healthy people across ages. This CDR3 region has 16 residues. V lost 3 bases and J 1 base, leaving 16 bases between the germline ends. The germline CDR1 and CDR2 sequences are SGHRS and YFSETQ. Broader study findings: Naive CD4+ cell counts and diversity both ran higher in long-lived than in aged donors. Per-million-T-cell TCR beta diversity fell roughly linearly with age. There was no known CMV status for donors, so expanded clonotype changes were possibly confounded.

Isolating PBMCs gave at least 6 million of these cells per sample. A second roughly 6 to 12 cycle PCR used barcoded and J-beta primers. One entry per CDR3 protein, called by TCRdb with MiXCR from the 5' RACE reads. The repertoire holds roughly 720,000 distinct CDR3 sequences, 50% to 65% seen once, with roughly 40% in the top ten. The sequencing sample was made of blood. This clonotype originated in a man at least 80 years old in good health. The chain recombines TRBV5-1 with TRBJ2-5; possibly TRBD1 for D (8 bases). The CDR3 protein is CASSWRTGRVQETQYF. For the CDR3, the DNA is TGCGCCAGCAGCTGGAGGACAGGGAGGGTCCAAGAGACCCAGTACTTC.